This T cell receptor (beta chain) comes out of a study of blood T cell repertoires in COVID-19. Study context: The origin of the acute and convalescent COVID-19 samples was the United States, Italy and Spain. T cells, B-cell-depleted T cells, or PBMCs supplied cDNA or gDNA.

This clone showed up just a few times. Other nucleotide sequences from this sample produce the same CDR3. In the authors' workflow: Reference gene primer amplification in the assay estimated nucleated cell counts. Produced via immunoSEQ multiplex PCR; TCRdb's table is partial and in-frame only. The V and J calls and clone size are taken from that table; D and trimming were inferred from the DNA. The repertoire includes more than 250,000 clones, 83% of them detected once, and roughly 1.2% sits in the top ten. The TCR sequence derives from a woman between 50 and 59 years old with acute or convalescent COVID-19. Sequenced input: peripheral blood.

The CDR3 DNA follows: TGTGCCTGGAGTGTTGGGGACAGTGGTCTCTACGAGCAGTACTTC. It is translated as CAWSVGDSGLYEQYF. The chain links TRBV30 to TRBJ2-7; TRBD1 aligns across 7 bases. This CDR3 contains 15 residues. Looked up from germline, CDR1 is GTSNPN and CDR2 is SVGIG (reference sequence). After removal of 0 bases from V and 3 bases from J, the junction contained 8 bases not matched to a gene. Full variable domain (outside the CDR3, taken from reference TRBV30 and TRBJ2-7): SQTIHQWPATLVQPVGSPLSLECTVEGTSNPNLYWYRQAAGRGLQLLFYSVGIGQISSEVPQNLSASRPQDRQFILSSKKLLLSDSGFYLCAWSVGDSGLYEQYFGPGTRLTVT.